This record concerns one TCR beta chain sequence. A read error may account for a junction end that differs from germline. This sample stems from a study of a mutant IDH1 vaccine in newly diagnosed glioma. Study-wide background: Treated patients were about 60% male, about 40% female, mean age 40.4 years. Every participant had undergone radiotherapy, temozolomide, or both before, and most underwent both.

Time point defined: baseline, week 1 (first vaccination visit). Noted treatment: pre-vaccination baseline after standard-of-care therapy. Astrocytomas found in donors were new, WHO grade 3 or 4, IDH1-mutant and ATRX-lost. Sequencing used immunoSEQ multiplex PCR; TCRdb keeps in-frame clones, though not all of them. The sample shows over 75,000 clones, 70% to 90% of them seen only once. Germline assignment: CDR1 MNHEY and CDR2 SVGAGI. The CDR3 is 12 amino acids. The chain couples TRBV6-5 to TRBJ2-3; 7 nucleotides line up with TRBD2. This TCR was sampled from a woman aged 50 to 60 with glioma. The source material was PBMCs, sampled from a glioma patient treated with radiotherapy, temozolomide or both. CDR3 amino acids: CASSYGAGVPLF. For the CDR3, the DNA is TGTGCCAGCAGTTACGGGGCGGGGGTCCCCCTTTTT.